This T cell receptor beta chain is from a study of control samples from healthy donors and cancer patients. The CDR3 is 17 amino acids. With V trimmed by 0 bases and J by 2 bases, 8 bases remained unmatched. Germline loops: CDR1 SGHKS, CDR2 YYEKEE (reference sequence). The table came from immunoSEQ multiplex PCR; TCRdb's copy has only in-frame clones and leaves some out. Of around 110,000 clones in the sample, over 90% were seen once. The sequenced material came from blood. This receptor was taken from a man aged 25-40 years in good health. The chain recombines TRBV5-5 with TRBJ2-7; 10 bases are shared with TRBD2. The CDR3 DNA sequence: TGTGCCAGCAGCTTGGCTAGCGGGGGACCAACGCCCTACGAGCAGTACTTC. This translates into CASSLASGGPTPYEQYF. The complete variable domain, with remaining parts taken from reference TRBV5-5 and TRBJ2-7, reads DAGVTQSPTHLIKTRGQQVTLRCSPISGHKSVSWYQQVLGQGPQFIFQYYEKEERGRGNFPDRFSARQFPNYSSELNVNALLLGDSALYLCASSLASGGPTPYEQYFGPGTRLTVT.